A single sample gave rise to the 17 T cell receptor beta chains below, sequenced in a study of CD8 T cells in Susac syndrome. RNA totalling roughly 0.45 to 1 ug underwent reverse transcription with random hexamers. TCRdb reanalysed the immunoSEQ multiplex PCR reads using MiXCR and keeps one entry per CDR3 protein. This table has about 180,000 distinct CDR3 sequences, 85% to 95% appearing once. The sequenced sample consisted of CD4+ T cells from PBMCs. These TCRs come from a human donor with Susac syndrome.

The chain has TRBV4-3 and TRBJ2-1, with 8 bases lining up with TRBD2. From germline, CDR1 is LGHNA and CDR2 YSLEER. The CDR3 has 16 residues. V lost 0 bases to trimming and J lost 7 bases; unmatched junction nucleotides: 8. DNA for the CDR3: TGCGCCAGCAGCCAAGAGCCACTAGCGGACCATAATGAGCAGTTCTTC. This gives the protein CASSQEPLADHNEQFF.

This clonotype occurred once. The V and J genes are TRBV2 and TRBJ2-7; D possibly corresponds to TRBD1 (6 bases). The CDR3 totals 14 residues. Trimming took 6 bases from V and 4 from J, leaving 16 bases between them. The germline gives CDR1 SNHLY, CDR2 FYNNEI. The CDR3 sequence is CASRNPGTPYEQYF. The DNA for the CDR3 is TGTGCCAGCAGAAACCCCGGGACACCTTACGAGCAGTACTTC.

The chain recombines TRBV14 with TRBJ2-1; D not certain. The CDR3 contains 14 residues. V was trimmed by 1 base and J by 3 bases, leaving 7 bases between them. CDR1 SGHDN and CDR2 FVKESK come from the germline V gene. The CDR3 here is CASSQGVFYNEQFF. For the CDR3, the DNA is TGTGCCAGCAGCCAAGGGGTCTTCTACAATGAGCAGTTCTTC.

The genes are TRBV6-2 or TRBV6-3 and TRBJ2-2; D is uncertain. Germline CDR1 and CDR2: MNHEY and SVGEGT. V lost 8 bases to trimming and J lost 1 base, with 5 bases between them. The CDR3 totals 12 residues. This CDR3 is CASSRNTGELFF. The CDR3 DNA sequence: TGTGCCAGCTCGAGGAACACCGGGGAGCTGTTTTTT.

The chain has TRBV19 and TRBJ1-1; D unresolved. The germline CDR1 and CDR2 sequences are LNHDA and SQIVND (reference sequence). V lost 8 bases and J 6 bases, leaving 19 bases between the germline ends. The CDR3 extends over 14 amino acids. CDR3 amino acids: CASVPTRDFAEAFF. CDR3 sequence (DNA): TGTGCCAGTGTACCAACCCGCGACTTCGCTGAAGCTTTCTTT. Full variable domain (outside the CDR3, taken from reference TRBV19 and TRBJ1-1): DGGITQSPKYLFRKEGQNVTLSCEQNLNHDAMYWYRQDPGQGLRLIYYSQIVNDFQKGDIAEGYSVSREKKESFPLTVTSAQKNPTAFYLCASVPTRDFAEAFFGQGTRLTVV.

The chain recombines TRBV5-1 with TRBJ2-5; 7 bases are shared with TRBD1. The ends lost 1 base at V and 1 base at J; junction bases unmatched: 4. This CDR3 has 15 residues. The V gene's germline CDR1 is SGHRS and CDR2 YFSETQ. The CDR3 nucleotides are TGCGCCAGCAGCTTGTCTAGGGGGCCCCAAGAGACCCAGTACTTC. Translation: CASSLSRGPQETQYF.

The chain recombines TRBV2 with TRBJ2-2; no definite D call. The CDR3 has 14 residues. Trimming took off 7 bases at V and 2 bases at J, with 11 bases between the two ends. CDR1 SNHLY and CDR2 FYNNEI come from the germline V gene. CDR3 in DNA: TGTGCCAGCATCCGGTCCACCAACACCGGGGAGCTGTTTTTT. Translating gives CASIRSTNTGELFF.

CDR3 in amino acids: CASRGTREQFF. The CDR3 DNA reads TGTGCCAGCAGGGGTACCCGTGAGCAGTTCTTC. The chain uses TRBV2 and TRBJ2-1, with D hard to call. CDR3 length: 11 residues. Germline loops: CDR1 SNHLY, CDR2 FYNNEI. V lost 6 bases to trimming and J lost 9 bases, with 9 bases between them.

The rearrangement uses TRBV7-9 and TRBJ2-1; D is ambiguous. V gave up 5 bases and J gave up 0 bases, with 14 bases separating them. Germline loops: CDR1 SEHNR, CDR2 FQNEAQ (reference sequence). This CDR3 comprises 16 residues. The CDR3: CASSPIGADSYNEQFF. The CDR3 DNA reads TGTGCCAGCAGCCCCATTGGTGCGGACTCCTACAATGAGCAGTTCTTC.

The table lists this clonotype with a count of one. The chain employs TRBV7-7 and TRBJ1-5; D unresolved. With 3 bases removed from V and 3 bases from J, the gap between germline ends came to 9 bases. The germline CDR1 and CDR2 sequences are SSHAT and FNYEAQ (reference sequence). The CDR3 length is 14 residues. The chain's CDR3 is CASSFRVDNQPQHF. For the CDR3, the DNA is TGTGCCAGCAGCTTCCGGGTCGACAATCAGCCCCAGCATTTT.

The chain combines TRBV20-1 with TRBJ1-2; D is uncertain. Germline V gene sequence: CDR1 DFQATT, CDR2 SNEGSKA (reference sequence). This CDR3 region has 13 residues. Deletions cut 3 bases from V and 0 bases from J, with 8 bases between. The CDR3: CSARNSTNYGYTF. In nucleotides, the CDR3 is TGCAGTGCTAGGAACAGTACTAACTATGGCTACACCTTC.

This sequence joins TRBV29-1 and TRBJ2-7; D perhaps matches TRBD2 (6 bases). Looked up from germline, CDR1 is SQVTM and CDR2 is ANQGSEA. V gave up 6 bases and J gave up 3 bases, with 15 bases separating them. The CDR3 covers 13 residues. CDR3 sequence (DNA): TGCAGCGTGGACGGAGGGCCGGGCTACGAGCAGTACTTC. This sequence encodes CSVDGGPGYEQYF.

The rearrangement links TRBV29-1 to TRBJ1-2, with 9 positions matching TRBD1. V was pared by 7 bases and J by 6 bases, with 12 bases of the junction left unmatched. Germline CDR1 is SQVTM and CDR2 is ANQGSEA. This CDR3 is 14 amino acids long. CDR3 DNA: TGCAGCGCCGAAATACAGGGGGCTATTCATGGCTACACCTTC. Translation: CSAEIQGAIHGYTF.

Comments on this clonotype: The junction and the germline gene differ at one end; a read error may be behind it. DNA of the CDR3: TGTGCCACCAGCAGACTGACAGGGATCCAGTACAATGAGCACTTCTTC. This codes for CATSRLTGIQYNEHFF. The gene calls are TRBV15 and TRBJ2-1; 7 bases align to TRBD1. The CDR3 has 16 residues. Germline CDR1 and CDR2: LNHNV and YYDKDF (reference sequence).

In its sample, this clonotype was seen once. V usage is TRBV5-1 and J usage is TRBJ1-1, with D perhaps matching TRBD1 (5 bases). The CDR3 contains 14 residues. V lost 6 bases and J 1 base, leaving 13 bases between the germline ends. Germline V gives CDR1 SGHRS, CDR2 YFSETQ. The CDR3 DNA follows: TGCGCCAGCACCCAGGGAGGGAGGAACACTGAAGCTTTCTTT. Residues: CASTQGGRNTEAFF.

The rearrangement uses TRBV11-1 and TRBJ2-1; 7 bases match TRBD1. V lost 5 bases and J lost 5; bases outside the gene matches: 3. Germline V gives CDR1 SGHAT, CDR2 FQDESV (reference sequence). The CDR3 totals 13 residues. CDR3 region: CASSRDSNNEQFF. Here the CDR3 DNA reads TGTGCCAGCAGCAGGGACAGCAACAATGAGCAGTTCTTC. Together with reference TRBV11-1 and TRBJ2-1, the CDR3 gives the full variable domain: EAEVAQSPRYKITEKSQAVAFWCDPISGHATLYWYRQILGQGPELLVQFQDESVVDDSQLPKDRFSAERLKGVDSTLKIQPAELGDSAMYLCASSRDSNNEQFFGPGTRLTVL.

In its sample, this clonotype was seen a few times. J is TRBJ1-1 and V is TRBV5-6; a possible D gene is TRBD1 (5 bases). Germline lookup yields CDR1 SGHDT and CDR2 YYEEEE. Trimming stripped 2 bases from V and 2 bases from J, with 10 bases between. The CDR3 loop spans 14 amino acids. The CDR3 nucleotides read TGTGCCAGCAGCTTTTCGCAGGGAAACACTGAAGCTTTCTTT. It yields the protein CASSFSQGNTEAFF.